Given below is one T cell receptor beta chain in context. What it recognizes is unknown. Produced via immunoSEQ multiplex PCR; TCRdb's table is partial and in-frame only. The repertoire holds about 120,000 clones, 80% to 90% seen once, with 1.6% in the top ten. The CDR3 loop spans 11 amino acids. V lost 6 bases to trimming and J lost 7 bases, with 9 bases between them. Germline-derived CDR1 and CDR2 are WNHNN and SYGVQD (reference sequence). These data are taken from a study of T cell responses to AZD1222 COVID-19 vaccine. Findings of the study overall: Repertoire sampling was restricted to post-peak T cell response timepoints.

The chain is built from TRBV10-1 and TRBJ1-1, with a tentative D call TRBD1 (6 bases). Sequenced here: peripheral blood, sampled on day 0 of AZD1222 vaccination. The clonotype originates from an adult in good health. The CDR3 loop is CASRGTNEAFF. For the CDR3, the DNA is TGCGCCAGCAGGGGGACAAATGAAGCTTTCTTT.